The rows below give T cell receptor beta chains drawn from one sample of a study of T cells after yellow fever vaccination. TCRdb re-analysed the 5' RACE reads in MiXCR, keeping a single row per CDR3 protein. In the table there are about 550,000 distinct CDR3 sequences, approximately 21% of which are singletons. The source material was PBMCs, sampled 15 days after the yellow fever booster vaccination. These receptors were obtained from a man between 25 and 39 years old who received the YFV17D yellow fever vaccine. The CDR3 runs from the conserved cysteine through the conserved F or W. D genes are given only for firm matches. Expanded clones are given a class, and other clones once, few, many or no size at all.

J gene: TRBJ2-1
D gene: NA
V gene: TRBV29-1
clone size: NA
CDR3 protein: CSVVPLGGPAYNEQFF
CDR3 DNA: TGCAGCGTTGTGCCGCTCGGAGGGCCCGCCTACAATGAGCAGTTCTTC

J gene: TRBJ1-1
D gene: NA
V gene: TRBV20-1
clone size: many
CDR3 protein: CSARAPGRVVTEAFF
CDR3 DNA: TGCAGTGCTAGAGCCCCGGGGAGGGTAGTCACTGAAGCTTTCTTT

J gene: TRBJ2-7
D gene: NA
V gene: TRBV12-3/TRBV12-4
clone size: many
CDR3 protein: CASSSLRGGEQYF
CDR3 DNA: TGTGCCAGCAGTTCCCTCAGGGGGGGAGAGCAGTACTTC

J gene: TRBJ2-5
D gene: TRBD1
V gene: TRBV18
clone size: NA
CDR3 protein: CASSHSGQGGQETQYF
CDR3 DNA: TGTGCCAGCTCACACTCGGGACAGGGTGGACAAGAGACCCAGTACTTC

J gene: TRBJ2-5
D gene: NA
V gene: TRBV20-1
clone size: NA
CDR3 protein: CSARISATQYF
CDR3 DNA: TGCAGTGCTCGGATTTCGGCGACCCAGTACTTC

J gene: TRBJ2-1
D gene: TRBD1
V gene: TRBV6-5
clone size: few
CDR3 protein: CASSYSRGFEQFF
CDR3 DNA: TGTGCCAGCAGTTACTCCAGGGGGTTCGAGCAGTTCTTC

J gene: TRBJ2-4
D gene: NA
V gene: TRBV15
clone size: NA
CDR3 protein: CATSSGLAKNIQYF
CDR3 DNA: TGTGCCACCAGCAGTGGGTTAGCCAAAAACATTCAGTACTTC

J gene: TRBJ2-3
D gene: TRBD2
V gene: TRBV20-1
clone size: few
CDR3 protein: CSAPTSGSANTQYF
CDR3 DNA: TGCAGTGCGCCTACTAGCGGGAGCGCGAATACGCAGTATTTT

J gene: TRBJ1-1
D gene: NA
V gene: TRBV7-2
clone size: NA
CDR3 protein: CASSFYRENTEAFF
CDR3 DNA: TGTGCCAGCAGCTTCTACAGGGAGAACACTGAAGCTTTCTTT

J gene: TRBJ2-3
D gene: NA
V gene: TRBV24-1
clone size: NA
CDR3 protein: CATSAPGTGTPSDTQYF
CDR3 DNA: TGTGCCACCAGTGCGCCAGGGACGGGGACCCCTTCAGATACGCAGTATTTT

J gene: TRBJ2-7
D gene: NA
V gene: TRBV4-3
clone size: NA
CDR3 protein: CASSHWTGDEQYF
CDR3 DNA: TGCGCCAGCAGCCACTGGACCGGGGACGAGCAGTACTTC

J gene: TRBJ2-3
D gene: TRBD2
V gene: TRBV5-1
clone size: NA
CDR3 protein: CASSFSGSSTDTQYF
CDR3 DNA: TGCGCCAGCAGCTTCAGCGGGAGTAGCACAGATACGCAGTATTTT

J gene: TRBJ2-1
D gene: TRBD2
V gene: TRBV12-3/TRBV12-4
clone size: NA
CDR3 protein: CASTLTSGSYNEQFF
CDR3 DNA: TGTGCCAGCACTTTGACTAGCGGCTCCTACAATGAGCAGTTCTTC

J gene: TRBJ2-5
D gene: NA
V gene: TRBV20-1
clone size: few
CDR3 protein: CSAYYQETQYF
CDR3 DNA: TGCAGTGCTTACTATCAAGAGACCCAGTACTTC

J gene: TRBJ2-6
D gene: TRBD1
V gene: TRBV27
clone size: NA
CDR3 protein: CASSRDRVFGANVLTF
CDR3 DNA: TGTGCCAGCAGTCGGGACAGGGTTTTTGGGGCCAACGTCCTGACTTTC

J gene: TRBJ2-5
D gene: NA
V gene: TRBV3-1
clone size: NA
CDR3 protein: CASSQVPIQETQYF
CDR3 DNA: TGTGCCAGCAGCCAAGTTCCGATTCAAGAGACCCAGTACTTC

J gene: TRBJ2-5
D gene: NA
V gene: TRBV5-1
clone size: few
CDR3 protein: CASSSTRAGGKETQYF
CDR3 DNA: TGCGCCAGCAGCTCCACCCGGGCAGGTGGAAAAGAGACCCAGTACTTC

J gene: TRBJ2-7
D gene: NA
V gene: TRBV20-1
clone size: few
CDR3 protein: CSALIVPYEQYF
CDR3 DNA: TGCAGTGCTCTGATAGTCCCCTACGAGCAGTACTTC

J gene: TRBJ2-3
D gene: NA
V gene: TRBV20-1
clone size: NA
CDR3 protein: CSAISETGTDTQYF
CDR3 DNA: TGCAGTGCTATTTCGGAGACGGGCACAGATACGCAGTATTTT

J gene: TRBJ2-3
D gene: TRBD2
V gene: TRBV7-6
clone size: NA
CDR3 protein: CASSSTSLSTDTQYF
CDR3 DNA: TGTGCCAGCAGCTCGACTAGCCTTAGCACAGATACGCAGTATTTT

J gene: TRBJ2-1
D gene: TRBD2
V gene: TRBV29-1
clone size: many
CDR3 protein: CSVALAGGGIEQFF
CDR3 DNA: TGCAGCGTTGCCCTAGCGGGAGGGGGTATTGAGCAGTTCTTC

J gene: TRBJ2-3
D gene: TRBD2
V gene: TRBV7-2
clone size: NA
CDR3 protein: CASSLIAGGSTDTQYF
CDR3 DNA: TGTGCCAGCAGCCTAATAGCGGGAGGTTCAACAGATACGCAGTATTTT

J gene: TRBJ2-7
D gene: TRBD1
V gene: TRBV29-1
clone size: NA
CDR3 protein: CSVDPQGAGEQYF
CDR3 DNA: TGCAGCGTCGATCCCCAGGGGGCGGGCGAGCAGTACTTC

J gene: TRBJ2-3
D gene: NA
V gene: TRBV5-1
clone size: NA
CDR3 protein: CASSTGRISDTQYF
CDR3 DNA: TGCGCCAGCAGCACCGGGAGAATATCAGATACGCAGTATTTT

J gene: TRBJ2-7
D gene: NA
V gene: TRBV18
clone size: NA
CDR3 protein: CASSPLLGAPHEQYF
CDR3 DNA: TGTGCCAGCTCACCCCTTCTCGGGGCGCCCCACGAGCAGTACTTC

J gene: TRBJ2-1
D gene: TRBD2
V gene: TRBV4-3
clone size: few
CDR3 protein: CASSQTGTSGKYNEQFF
CDR3 DNA: TGCGCCAGCAGCCAAACCGGGACTAGCGGCAAGTACAATGAGCAGTTCTTC